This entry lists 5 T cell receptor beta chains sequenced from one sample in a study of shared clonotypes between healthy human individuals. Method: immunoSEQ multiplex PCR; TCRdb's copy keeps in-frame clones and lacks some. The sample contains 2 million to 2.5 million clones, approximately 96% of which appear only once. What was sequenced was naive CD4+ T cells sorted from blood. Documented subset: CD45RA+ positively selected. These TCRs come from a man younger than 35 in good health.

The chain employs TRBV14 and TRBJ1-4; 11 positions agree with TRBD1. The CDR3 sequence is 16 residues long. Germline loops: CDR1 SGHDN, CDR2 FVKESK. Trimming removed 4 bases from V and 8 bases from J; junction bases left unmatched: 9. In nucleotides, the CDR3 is TGTGCCAGCAGCCCATTAGGACAGGGGGCTTGGGAAAAACTGTTTTTT. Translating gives CASSPLGQGAWEKLFF.

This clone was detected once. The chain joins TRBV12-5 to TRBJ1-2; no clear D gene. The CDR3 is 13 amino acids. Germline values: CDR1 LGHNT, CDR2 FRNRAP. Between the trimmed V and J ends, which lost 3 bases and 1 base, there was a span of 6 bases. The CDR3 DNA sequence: TGTGCTAGTGGTTTCAGAGATAACTATGGCTACACCTTC. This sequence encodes CASGFRDNYGYTF.

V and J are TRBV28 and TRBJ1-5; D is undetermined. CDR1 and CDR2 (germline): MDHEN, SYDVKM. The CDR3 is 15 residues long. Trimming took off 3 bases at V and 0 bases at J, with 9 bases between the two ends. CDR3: CASSFEVYSNQPQHF. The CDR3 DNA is TGTGCCAGCAGTTTCGAAGTTTATAGCAATCAGCCCCAGCATTTT.

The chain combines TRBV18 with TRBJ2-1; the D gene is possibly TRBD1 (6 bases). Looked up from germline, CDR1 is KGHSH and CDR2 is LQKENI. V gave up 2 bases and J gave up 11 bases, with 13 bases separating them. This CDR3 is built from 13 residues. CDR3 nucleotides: TGTGCCAGCTCACCAAATCCGGACAGCAAGCAGTTCTTC. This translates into CASSPNPDSKQFF.

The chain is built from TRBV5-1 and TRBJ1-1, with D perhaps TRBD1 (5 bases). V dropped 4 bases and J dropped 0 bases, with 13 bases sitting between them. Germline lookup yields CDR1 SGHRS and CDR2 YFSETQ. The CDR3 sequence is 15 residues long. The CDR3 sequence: CASSGGRQLNTEAFF. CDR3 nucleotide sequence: TGCGCCAGCAGCGGGGGACGGCAGCTGAACACTGAAGCTTTCTTT.